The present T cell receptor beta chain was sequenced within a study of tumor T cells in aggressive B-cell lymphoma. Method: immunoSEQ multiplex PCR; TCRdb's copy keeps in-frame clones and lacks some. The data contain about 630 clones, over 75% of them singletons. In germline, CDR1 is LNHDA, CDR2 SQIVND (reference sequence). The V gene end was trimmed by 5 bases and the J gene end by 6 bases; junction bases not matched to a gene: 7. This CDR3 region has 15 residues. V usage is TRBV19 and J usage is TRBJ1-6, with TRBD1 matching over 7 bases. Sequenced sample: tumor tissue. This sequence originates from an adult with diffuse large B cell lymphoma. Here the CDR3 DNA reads TGTGCCAGTAGTGCCTCGACAGGGAGTAATTCACCCCTCCACTTT. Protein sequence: CASSASTGSNSPLHF.